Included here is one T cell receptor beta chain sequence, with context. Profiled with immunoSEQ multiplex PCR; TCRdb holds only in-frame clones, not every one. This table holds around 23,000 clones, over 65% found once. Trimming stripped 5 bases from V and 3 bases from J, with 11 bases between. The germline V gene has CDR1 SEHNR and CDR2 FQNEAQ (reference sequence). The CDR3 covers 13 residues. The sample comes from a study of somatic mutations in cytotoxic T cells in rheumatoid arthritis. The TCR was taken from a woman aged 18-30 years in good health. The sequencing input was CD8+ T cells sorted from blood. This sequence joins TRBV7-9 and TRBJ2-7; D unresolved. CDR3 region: CASSRLGVYEQYF. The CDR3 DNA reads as TGTGCCAGCAGCCGCTTAGGAGTCTACGAGCAGTACTTC.